This TCR beta chain was obtained from a study of vaccination and CD4 T cells after COVID-19. Across the study: Post-COVID specimens were obtained a median 101 days after diagnosis (range 35 to 161). Cells were stimulated with overlapping spike peptides from SARS-CoV-2, HCoV-NL63, HCoV-OC43 and HCoV-229E.

Oncomine TCR Beta short-read sequencing was applied to DNA from cultured CD4+ T cells. Genomic DNA extraction was carried out from cultured CD4+ T cells. Via MiXCR, TCRdb re-called the PCR reads, giving one row per CDR3 protein. The top ten clones hold more than 14% of a sample with approximately 15,000 distinct CDR3 sequences, around 30% of them seen once. Comments on this clonotype: Its antigen remains unidentified.

Described treatment: roughly 11-day PBMC culture with coronavirus spike peptide pools or control peptides (ViraFEST assay). Antigen-specific T cells were expanded with peptide pools by ViraFEST, and TCRs were then sequenced. Trimming left V 5 bases short and J 0 bases short, with 16 bases between. The CDR3 is 16 residues long. V gene TRBV12-3 or TRBV12-4 combines with J gene TRBJ1-1, with D unclear. The sequence came from a human donor with COVID-19. Sequenced material: cultured CD4+ T cells from blood. The CDR3 region has the DNA TGTGCCAGCAGTCCGAAGTTTGGCAGCATGAACACTGAAGCTTTCTTT. It codes for CASSPKFGSMNTEAFF.